The 20 T cell receptor beta chains given below trace back to one sample, sequenced in a study of beta chain features in type 1 diabetes. Expressed TCRB transcripts got sequenced, as all isolated RNA was reverse transcribed. Method: immunoSEQ multiplex PCR; TCRdb's copy keeps in-frame clones and lacks some. The sample holds around 140,000 clones; about 9.1% are singletons and the top ten take nearly 0.65%. The sample consisted of central memory CD4+ T cells from blood. The source of these receptors is a woman aged 40 to 50 in good health.

This clone was seen more than once but under ten times. Here the CDR3 DNA reads TGTGCCAGCCTCCCTGCAACACCTGGAAACACCATATATTTT. This encodes CASLPATPGNTIYF. This sequence joins TRBV7-9 and TRBJ1-3; D is uncertain. This CDR3 has 14 amino acids. Trimming removed 8 bases at V and 2 bases at J, with 13 bases between. Germline V gene sequence: CDR1 SEHNR, CDR2 FQNEAQ (reference sequence).

This clone has ten or more counts. This chain links TRBV19 with TRBJ2-3; 9 bases are a match to TRBD2. Germline CDR1 LNHDA, CDR2 SQIVND (reference sequence). V lost 3 bases to trimming and J lost 0 bases; unmatched junction nucleotides: 1. This CDR3 has 15 residues. CDR3 nucleotide sequence: TGTGCCAGTAGTATCGGGACTAGCAGCACAGATACGCAGTATTTT. Translating it yields CASSIGTSSTDTQYF.

The V and J genes are TRBV2 and TRBJ1-5; 7 positions agree with TRBD1. CDR1 and CDR2 (germline): SNHLY, FYNNEI. This CDR3 is built from 15 residues. V gave up 6 bases and J gave up 2 bases; unmatched junction bases: 7. In nucleotides, the CDR3 is TGTGCCAGCAGAGTAGGTCAGGGGGGCAATCAGCCCCAGCATTTT. This sequence encodes CASRVGQGGNQPQHF. Combining the CDR3 with reference TRBV2 and TRBJ1-5 gives the whole variable domain EPEVTQTPSHQVTQMGQEVILRCVPISNHLYFYWYRQILGQKVEFLVSFYNNEISEKSEIFDDQFSVERPDGSNFTLKIRSTKLEDSAMYFCASRVGQGGNQPQHFGDGTRLSIL.

This rearrangement joins TRBV4-3 to TRBJ2-6, with TRBD2 matching over 7 bases. The CDR3 sequence is 15 residues long. Trimming removed 1 base from V and 4 bases from J; junction bases left unmatched: 1. Germline CDR1 reads LGHNA; CDR2 reads YSLEER. The CDR3 reads CASSQGGGGANVLTF. In nucleotides, the CDR3 is TGCGCCAGCAGCCAAGGGGGGGGAGGGGCCAACGTCCTGACTTTC.

This rearrangement joins TRBV5-5 to TRBJ2-1; tentative D call: TRBD2 (6 bases). The V end was cut by 6 bases, the J end by 10 bases, with 11 bases between. The CDR3 covers 11 residues. The germline V gene has CDR1 SGHKS and CDR2 YYEKEE (reference sequence). In DNA, the CDR3 is TGTGCCAGCATCCGAGGGAGGGAGCAGTTCTTC. Protein product: CASIRGREQFF.

The chain is built from TRBV7-9 and TRBJ1-2, with D tentatively TRBD1 (5 bases). Between the trimmed V and J ends, which lost 7 bases and 5 bases, there was a span of 14 bases. CDR1 and CDR2 from the germline V gene are SEHNR and FQNEAQ (reference sequence). The CDR3 runs 13 residues. The CDR3 protein is CASTIQGYYGYTF. For the CDR3, the DNA is TGTGCCAGCACCATCCAGGGATATTATGGCTACACCTTC.

The rearrangement links TRBV4-2 to TRBJ1-2, with 7 bases matching TRBD1. V lost 3 bases, J lost 0 bases, and 10 bases stayed unmatched. The CDR3 is 17 residues long. Germline V gives CDR1 LGHNA, CDR2 YNFKEQ. The CDR3: CASSQRVAGQSNYGYTF. CDR3 nucleotide sequence: TGTGCCAGCAGCCAGAGAGTCGCGGGACAGTCTAACTATGGCTACACCTTC.

The chain couples TRBV6-5 to TRBJ1-2, with 12 positions matching TRBD1. Trimming took 0 bases from V and 7 from J; bases not matched to a gene: 6. The CDR3 runs to 16 residues. Germline loops: CDR1 MNHEY, CDR2 SVGAGI. In DNA form, the CDR3 reads TGTGCCAGCAGTTACTCACCGGGACAGGGGGCGCGTGGCTACACCTTC. This encodes CASSYSPGQGARGYTF.

At least ten counts were recorded for this clone. The chain has TRBV25-1 and TRBJ2-1, with 10 nucleotides matching TRBD2. After removal of 6 bases from V and 2 bases from J, the junction contained 4 bases not matched to a gene. This CDR3 has 15 amino acids. CDR1 and CDR2 (germline): MGHDK, SYGVNS. CDR3 in amino acids: CASRIAGGPYNEQFF. CDR3 bases: TGTGCCAGCAGAATAGCGGGGGGCCCCTACAATGAGCAGTTCTTC.

This clone has a handful of counts. The J gene is TRBJ1-1, the V gene TRBV18, with D maybe TRBD1 (5 bases). V gave up 3 bases and J gave up 0 bases, with 11 bases separating them. Germline CDR1 KGHSH, CDR2 LQKENI. The CDR3 is 15 residues long. CDR3 sequence: CASSPFDSMNTEAFF. The CDR3 coding sequence is TGTGCCAGCTCACCTTTCGACAGCATGAACACTGAAGCTTTCTTT.

This clone was seen only a few times. The V and J genes are TRBV15 and TRBJ2-3; maybe TRBD2 (7 bases). Germline assignment: CDR1 LNHNV and CDR2 YYDKDF (reference sequence). This CDR3 region has 13 residues. Trimming removed 8 bases at V and 7 bases at J, with 16 bases between. The CDR3 sequence: CATGLGGANTQYF. The CDR3 bases are TGTGCCACCGGCCTTGGGGGGGCGAATACGCAGTATTTT. Based on the CDR3 plus reference TRBV15 and TRBJ2-3, the full variable domain is DAMVIQNPRYQVTQFGKPVTLSCSQTLNHNVMYWYQQKSSQAPKLLFHYYDKDFNNEADTPDNFQSRRPNTSFCFLDIRSPGLGDTAMYLCATGLGGANTQYFGPGTRLTVL.

This chain uses TRBV25-1 with TRBJ2-3, with D uncertain. V shed 4 bases and J shed 1 base, with 15 bases lying between them. Germline CDR1 and CDR2: MGHDK and SYGVNS. This CDR3 is built from 16 residues. The DNA for the CDR3 is TGTGCCAGCAGTGGCGCTAGAAGGTCGGGCACAGATACGCAGTATTTT. Residues: CASSGARRSGTDTQYF.

This clone has a count of ten or more. The chain uses TRBV5-6 and TRBJ1-1; tentatively, D is TRBD1 (5 bases). There are 13 residues in the CDR3. CDR1 SGHDT and CDR2 YYEEEE come from the germline V gene. V gave up 4 bases and J gave up 6 bases, with 13 bases separating them. The CDR3 sequence: CASSDVGAPEAFF. CDR3 DNA: TGTGCCAGCAGCGACGTAGGGGCACCTGAAGCTTTCTTT.

The chain is built from TRBV5-1 and TRBJ2-6; TRBD1 aligns across 8 bases. In germline, CDR1 is SGHRS, CDR2 YFSETQ. This CDR3 contains 16 residues. Germline trimming cut 3 bases from V and 2 bases from J; bases unmatched to any gene: 4. The CDR3 DNA reads TGCGCCAGCAGCTCCAGGACAGGGCCTGGGGCCAACGTCCTGACTTTC. This codes for CASSSRTGPGANVLTF.

The V gene is TRBV6-1, the J gene TRBJ1-1, with D perhaps matching TRBD1 (5 bases). Between the trimmed V and J ends, which lost 8 bases and 4 bases, there was a span of 14 bases. The length of the CDR3 is 13 residues. Germline V CDR1 and CDR2: MNHNS, SASEGT. CDR3 sequence: CASSAREATEAFF. DNA for the CDR3: TGTGCCAGCTCTGCCAGGGAGGCCACTGAAGCTTTCTTT.

In its sample, this clone was seen a few times. This rearrangement joins TRBV6-6 to TRBJ2-5; 12 bases agree with TRBD2. This CDR3 region has 15 residues. Germline values: CDR1 MNHNY, CDR2 SVGAGI (reference sequence). With V trimmed by 7 bases and J by 7 bases, 10 bases remained unmatched. This CDR3 reads CASTLTSGGDGTQYF. The CDR3 DNA follows: TGTGCCAGCACCCTGACTAGCGGGGGAGACGGGACCCAGTACTTC.

This chain uses TRBV6-5 with TRBJ2-1; TRBD2 aligns across 9 bases. The CDR3 extends over 16 amino acids. Germline trimming cut 4 bases from V and 9 bases from J; bases unmatched to any gene: 13. Germline CDR1 and CDR2: MNHEY and SVGAGI. In DNA, the CDR3 is TGTGCCAGCAGTTTCCATAGCGGGGGAACGGGAGGTGAGCAGTTCTTC. Its protein is CASSFHSGGTGGEQFF.

This chain links TRBV10-1 with TRBJ1-4; D not certain. V was shortened by 11 bases and J by 7 bases, with 8 bases between the two germline ends. Per germline, CDR1 WNHNN and CDR2 SYGVQD (reference sequence). CDR3 length: 10 residues. Here the CDR3 DNA reads TGCGCCTACGGAGCTGAAAAACTGTTTTTT. Protein sequence: CAYGAEKLFF.

Comment on this clone: The sample has other DNA sequences that encode this CDR3 too. The chain joins TRBV5-1 to TRBJ1-2; D is ambiguous. Trimming stripped 0 bases from V and 4 bases from J, with 7 bases between. The length of the CDR3 is 13 residues. The V gene's germline CDR1 is SGHRS and CDR2 YFSETQ. CDR3 sequence: CASSLGGGYGYTF. CDR3 nucleotides: TGCGCCAGCAGCTTGGGAGGCGGCTATGGCTACACCTTC.

This clone has just a few counts. The rearrangement joins TRBV7-9 to TRBJ2-2; D is undetermined. Germline CDR1 reads SEHNR; CDR2 reads FQNEAQ (reference sequence). This CDR3 contains 14 residues. Trimming pared 4 bases from V and 3 bases from J, leaving 9 bases between. For the CDR3, the DNA is TGTGCCAGCAGCTCATCGGTCGACACCGGGGAGCTGTTTTTT. Its translation is CASSSSVDTGELFF.